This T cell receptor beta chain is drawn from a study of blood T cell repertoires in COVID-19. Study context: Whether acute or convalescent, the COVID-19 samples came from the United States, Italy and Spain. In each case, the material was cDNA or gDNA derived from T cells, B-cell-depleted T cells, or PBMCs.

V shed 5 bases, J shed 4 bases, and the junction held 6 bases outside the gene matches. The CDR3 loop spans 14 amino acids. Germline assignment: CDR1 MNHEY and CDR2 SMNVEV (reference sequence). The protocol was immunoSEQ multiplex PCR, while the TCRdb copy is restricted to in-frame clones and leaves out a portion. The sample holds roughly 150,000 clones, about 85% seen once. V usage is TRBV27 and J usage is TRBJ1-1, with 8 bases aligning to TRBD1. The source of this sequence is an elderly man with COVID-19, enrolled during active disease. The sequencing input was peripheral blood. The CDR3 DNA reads TGTGCCAGCAGTATCAGGGGGCGCGGCACTGAAGCTTTCTTT. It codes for CASSIRGRGTEAFF.